This TCR beta chain was recovered during a study of neurological immune-mediated disorders (dated by TCRdb to between 2017 and 2020). At the level of the whole study: Using UMI-based sequencing, the study compared peripheral blood TCR-beta repertoires from patients with HTLV-I-associated myelopathy (HAM/TSP), patients with multiple sclerosis, and healthy controls. Alongside PBMC samples, the set of some 98 TCR-beta libraries contained longitudinal samples, technical triplicates, and paired CD4+ and CD8+ T-cell subsets that had been sorted. The cohort comprised about 71 subjects: about 14 HAM/TSP patients, approximately 34 multiple sclerosis patients and about 20 healthy controls. Results and caveats for the whole study, not just this receptor: No identical CDR3 amino acid sequences were shared among expanded clones across subjects, suggesting private TCR-beta repertoires in all groups. TCR clonal expansion was greatest in HAM/TSP patients and smallest in MS patients, who ranked below even healthy controls.

cDNA was synthesized by template-switch 5'RACE using a primer with a 10-nucleotide random unique molecular identifier that tagged each TCR transcript. Every sequencing run yielded over 170 million TCR-beta sequences covering 15-18 subjects. Total RNA was extracted with the RNeasy kit. The KAPA Real-time Library Amplification kit was used to amplify TCR-beta VDJ regions with primers targeting the TCR constant region and the 5'RACE anchor. Sample indexes and Illumina adaptors were added in a first PCR, after which library yield was increased in a second PCR. After purification with Ampure beads, the TCR product of roughly 650 bp was size-selected on a 2% E-gel SizeSelection system. Library quality was checked on a Bioanalyzer, concentration was measured with Qubit, and libraries were quantified with the Kapa Library Quantification kit before pooling. An Illumina HiSeq 2500 sequenced the libraries paired-end 2 x 150 bp. To increase sequence diversity, 25-30% phiX was spiked into each library pool. Regarding the original processing steps: The UMI-based MiGEC pipeline processed quality-filtered reads and removed over 80% of raw TCR sequences during error correction. IMGT germline references were used for aligning VDJ genes, and each clonotype was defined as a unique CDR3 amino acid sequence together with its V-J genes. Clonal expansion, Shannon diversity and CDR3 relatedness (CalcPairwiseDistances, ClusterSamples) were evaluated with VDJtools, and phylogenetic trees were built with CLCbio workbench. Clones with at least 8 unique UMIs were defined as expanded, with this threshold being based on coefficient-of-variation modelling across technical triplicates. Through fastp at Q25 and MiXCR, TCRdb rebuilt clones from the public reads, retaining in-frame beta chains. For every CDR3 protein sequence, its rows merge into one entry that carries the most common genes and DNA. These V and J calls are TCRdb output, not the study's own analysis. This sample holds about 50,000 distinct CDR3 sequences; roughly 15% were observed only once. The ten largest clonotypes hold 4.4% of the sample.

The healthy controls were volunteers from blood banks in Maryland, USA. Unsorted PBMC libraries were generated from 2 million PBMCs stored in RNAlater at -80 °C until RNA extraction. Peripheral blood was subjected to Ficoll-Hypaque density gradient centrifugation to isolate PBMCs, which were then cryopreserved in liquid nitrogen. This clonotype was observed many times. No antigen is known for it. Within one base of it there is no much larger clone, and no base qualities were kept. Spanning cysteine to phenylalanine, the CDR3 consists of 19 amino acids. The kept DNA is CDR3 alone, 57 bases in frame from the first base. Ends trimmed: V by 3 bases, J by 0 bases; bases unmatched to a gene: 13. From a lookup of the germline V gene (reference sequence), CDR1 and CDR2 are DFQATT and SNEGSKA.

Sequences were obtained from PBMCs. The sequence was collected from a man between 60 and 75 years old in good health. This sequence uses TRBV20-1 and TRBJ2-3, with 12 junctional bases fitting TRBD1. CDR3 loop: CSARGQGAVSGSSTDTQYF. The DNA is as follows: TGCAGTGCTAGGGGACAGGGGGCAGTCTCCGGTTCGAGCACAGATACGCAGTATTTT.